A selection of T cell receptor beta chains follows, all from one sample in a study of cytomegalovirus exposure and HLA in healthy donors. TCRdb's table, derived via immunoSEQ multiplex PCR, lists solely in-frame clones and lacks some. Of some 170,000 clones in the sample, around 77% were seen once. The sample taken for sequencing was PBMCs. The receptors were gathered from a man aged 30 to 45 in good health and CMV-seropositive. Both conserved end residues are part of each CDR3. The D gene is left open where the match is weak. Clone size appears in some rows only: once, few, many, or a class for an expanded clone.

clone_size: NA
j_call: TRBJ2-1
d_call: NA
v_call: TRBV6-5
cdr3_nt: TGTGCCAGCAGTTACACAGGGTCGGACAATGAGCAGTTCTTC
cdr3_aa: CASSYTGSDNEQFF

clone_size: once
j_call: TRBJ2-3
d_call: TRBD1
v_call: TRBV29-1
cdr3_nt: TGCAGCGTTGAAGAGGGACAGGGGGCGGGAGATACGCAGTATTTT
cdr3_aa: CSVEEGQGAGDTQYF

clone_size: NA
j_call: TRBJ2-3
d_call: NA
v_call: TRBV7-9
cdr3_nt: TGTGCCAGCAGCTCTTCAGATACGCAGTATTTT
cdr3_aa: CASSSSDTQYF

clone_size: few
j_call: TRBJ2-1
d_call: NA
v_call: TRBV9
cdr3_nt: TGTGCCAGCAGCGGCCGCGCTCTACAGGGCAATGAGCAGTTCTTC
cdr3_aa: CASSGRALQGNEQFF

clone_size: once
j_call: TRBJ2-3
d_call: TRBD2
v_call: TRBV11-1
cdr3_nt: TGTGCCAGCAGCCCCAGGACTAGCGGAGCAGATACGCAGTATTTT
cdr3_aa: CASSPRTSGADTQYF

clone_size: NA
j_call: TRBJ2-7
d_call: NA
v_call: TRBV5-1
cdr3_nt: TGCGCCAGCAGCTTGGAGGAGCAGCTCTCCTACGAGCAGTACTTC
cdr3_aa: CASSLEEQLSYEQYF

clone_size: NA
j_call: TRBJ2-5
d_call: NA
v_call: TRBV4-1
cdr3_nt: TGCGCCAGCAGCCAAGGGCCTAGCTGGAGGGTAGCAGAGACCCAGTACTTC
cdr3_aa: CASSQGPSWRVAETQYF

clone_size: few
j_call: TRBJ1-6
d_call: NA
v_call: TRBV15
cdr3_nt: TGTGCCACCAGCAGAGAGCCCAATACATTCAGGTCACCCCTCCACTTT
cdr3_aa: CATSREPNTFRSPLHF

clone_size: few
j_call: TRBJ2-5
d_call: TRBD1
v_call: TRBV29-1
cdr3_nt: TGCAGCGTTTTCCAGACAGGGGAAAATAAAGAGACCCAGTACTTC
cdr3_aa: CSVFQTGENKETQYF

clone_size: NA
j_call: TRBJ2-7
d_call: NA
v_call: TRBV21-1
cdr3_nt: TGTGCCAGCAGCAATACTAGCGGGGGCTACGAGCAGTACTTC
cdr3_aa: CASSNTSGGYEQYF

clone_size: NA
j_call: TRBJ2-5
d_call: NA
v_call: TRBV6-5
cdr3_nt: TGTGCCAGCAGTATGATCGGGGAGACCCAGTACTTC
cdr3_aa: CASSMIGETQYF

clone_size: NA
j_call: TRBJ2-7
d_call: NA
v_call: TRBV6-5
cdr3_nt: TGTGCCAGCAGTTACTCTGGGGGGTCCTACGAGCAGTACTTC
cdr3_aa: CASSYSGGSYEQYF

clone_size: once
j_call: TRBJ1-1
d_call: NA
v_call: TRBV4-1
cdr3_nt: TGCGCCAGCAGCCGAGGAGGGTTGAACACTGAAGCTTTCTTT
cdr3_aa: CASSRGGLNTEAFF

clone_size: NA
j_call: TRBJ2-6
d_call: NA
v_call: TRBV4-1
cdr3_nt: TGCGCCAGCAGCCAAACAAATTCTGGGGCCAACGTCCTGACTTTC
cdr3_aa: CASSQTNSGANVLTF

clone_size: NA
j_call: TRBJ2-4
d_call: TRBD2
v_call: TRBV9
cdr3_nt: TGTGCCAGCAGCGCAGCGGGGGCCGAAAATCTAGCCAAAAACATTCAGTACTTC
cdr3_aa: CASSAAGAENLAKNIQYF

clone_size: NA
j_call: TRBJ2-2
d_call: TRBD2
v_call: TRBV28
cdr3_nt: TGTGCCAGCAGTACAGGGGGACTAGCGGGGGACACCGGGGAGCTGTTTTTT
cdr3_aa: CASSTGGLAGDTGELFF

clone_size: NA
j_call: TRBJ1-6
d_call: TRBD1
v_call: TRBV7-8
cdr3_nt: TGTGCCAGCAGCCTCCGGGACAGGGGTAATTCACCCCTCCACTTT
cdr3_aa: CASSLRDRGNSPLHF

clone_size: NA
j_call: TRBJ2-3
d_call: TRBD1
v_call: TRBV7-9
cdr3_nt: TGTGCCAGCAGCTCAACCGGGACAGGGGGTCCCCGTAGCACAGATACGCAGTATTTT
cdr3_aa: CASSSTGTGGPRSTDTQYF

clone_size: NA
j_call: TRBJ1-5
d_call: NA
v_call: TRBV28
cdr3_nt: TGTGCCAGCAGTTTCGGCAGGGCGGCCCAGCCCCAGCATTTT
cdr3_aa: CASSFGRAAQPQHF

clone_size: NA
j_call: TRBJ1-6
d_call: TRBD1
v_call: TRBV11-1
cdr3_nt: TGTGCCAGCAGCTTACAAGGACAGGGGGTGGGTTCACCCCTCCACTTT
cdr3_aa: CASSLQGQGVGSPLHF

clone_size: NA
j_call: TRBJ2-5
d_call: TRBD1
v_call: TRBV27
cdr3_nt: TGTGCCAGCAGTCCCTGGACAGGGCTGGTTGAGACCCAGTACTTC
cdr3_aa: CASSPWTGLVETQYF

clone_size: NA
j_call: TRBJ2-3
d_call: TRBD2
v_call: TRBV15
cdr3_nt: TGTGCCACCAGCAGAGCCTCAGGCTCTAGCGGGGGGGCTCCAGATACGCAGTATTTT
cdr3_aa: CATSRASGSSGGAPDTQYF

clone_size: NA
j_call: TRBJ2-5
d_call: NA
v_call: TRBV6-5
cdr3_nt: TGTGCCAGCAGACCGACTAGTGGGGAGACCCAGTACTTC
cdr3_aa: CASRPTSGETQYF

clone_size: NA
j_call: TRBJ1-2
d_call: NA
v_call: TRBV11-2
cdr3_nt: TGTGCCAGCAGCTTAGATCCCGACTCTAACTATGGCTACACCTTC
cdr3_aa: CASSLDPDSNYGYTF

clone_size: NA
j_call: TRBJ2-3
d_call: NA
v_call: TRBV7-9
cdr3_nt: TGTGCCAGCAGCCCCCAGGCAGGCGCAGATACGCAGTATTTT
cdr3_aa: CASSPQAGADTQYF

clone_size: NA
j_call: TRBJ2-3
d_call: NA
v_call: TRBV6-1
cdr3_nt: TGTGCCAGCAGTGATCGGAGGGTAGCGGCGTATGATACGCAGTATTTT
cdr3_aa: CASSDRRVAAYDTQYF

clone_size: once
j_call: TRBJ1-6
d_call: NA
v_call: TRBV5-6
cdr3_nt: TGTGCCAGCAGCCAAAGTAGTTCACCCCTCCACTTT
cdr3_aa: CASSQSSSPLHF

clone_size: NA
j_call: TRBJ2-1
d_call: NA
v_call: TRBV2
cdr3_nt: TGTGCCAGCAGTGGTGAGGCCACTAACCACAATGAGCAGTTCTTC
cdr3_aa: CASSGEATNHNEQFF

clone_size: few
j_call: TRBJ1-3
d_call: NA
v_call: TRBV9
cdr3_nt: TGTGCCAGCAGCCAGGCCCGCTCTGGAAACACCATATATTTT
cdr3_aa: CASSQARSGNTIYF

clone_size: NA
j_call: TRBJ2-7
d_call: TRBD1
v_call: TRBV5-6
cdr3_nt: TGTGCCAGTGTCCTAGGACAGGGTAACTACGAGCAGTACTTC
cdr3_aa: CASVLGQGNYEQYF

clone_size: NA
j_call: TRBJ2-7
d_call: NA
v_call: TRBV7-9
cdr3_nt: TGTGCCAGCCGGGACAACTACGAGCAGTACTTC
cdr3_aa: CASRDNYEQYF

clone_size: NA
j_call: TRBJ2-1
d_call: TRBD2
v_call: TRBV28
cdr3_nt: TGTGCCAGCACCTTAGCGGGGGGTGTGAATGAGCAGTTCTTC
cdr3_aa: CASTLAGGVNEQFF

clone_size: once
j_call: TRBJ1-2
d_call: NA
v_call: TRBV6-5
cdr3_nt: TGTGCCAGCAGTTACAGTGCCCAGTCCTATGGCTACACCTTC
cdr3_aa: CASSYSAQSYGYTF

clone_size: NA
j_call: TRBJ1-4
d_call: TRBD1
v_call: TRBV7-9
cdr3_nt: TGTGCCAGCAGCTTATGGGCAGGGGGAAATGAAAAACTGTTTTTT
cdr3_aa: CASSLWAGGNEKLFF

clone_size: NA
j_call: TRBJ2-1
d_call: TRBD2
v_call: TRBV4-1
cdr3_nt: TGCGCCAGCAGCTATCATCGTTCGGGGGGTAGGGACAATGAGCAGTTCTTC
cdr3_aa: CASSYHRSGGRDNEQFF

clone_size: NA
j_call: TRBJ2-7
d_call: NA
v_call: TRBV2
cdr3_nt: TGTGCCAGCAGCGAAGGGGCGGGCCCCCCCTACGAGCAGTACTTC
cdr3_aa: CASSEGAGPPYEQYF

clone_size: once
j_call: TRBJ2-1
d_call: TRBD2
v_call: TRBV2
cdr3_nt: TGTGCCAGCAGTGAAGCAACGAGCGGGGGTATTCAGCAGTTCTTC
cdr3_aa: CASSEATSGGIQQFF

clone_size: NA
j_call: TRBJ1-1
d_call: NA
v_call: TRBV28
cdr3_nt: TGTGCCAGCAGTTTAGCAGGGTGGATGAACACTGAAGCTTTCTTT
cdr3_aa: CASSLAGWMNTEAFF

clone_size: NA
j_call: TRBJ1-2
d_call: NA
v_call: TRBV7-9
cdr3_nt: TGTGCCAGCAGCTTAGCATACGAGGAGGGAGGCTACACCTTC
cdr3_aa: CASSLAYEEGGYTF

clone_size: NA
j_call: TRBJ2-5
d_call: NA
v_call: TRBV29-1
cdr3_nt: TGCAGCGCCGTAGAGCAGGGCCGCGAGACCCAGTACTTC
cdr3_aa: CSAVEQGRETQYF

clone_size: NA
j_call: TRBJ2-1
d_call: NA
v_call: TRBV4-3
cdr3_nt: TGCGCCAGCAGCCAAGTGGGCGAGGGTAAGGGTCTTTCGTTCTTC
cdr3_aa: CASSQVGEGKGLSFF

clone_size: NA
j_call: TRBJ2-5
d_call: NA
v_call: TRBV5-4
cdr3_nt: TGTGCCAGCAGCTCTCCAGGTTCTAAAGAGACCCAGTACTTC
cdr3_aa: CASSSPGSKETQYF

clone_size: NA
j_call: TRBJ2-5
d_call: NA
v_call: TRBV20-1
cdr3_nt: TGCAGTGCTACACAAGAGACCCAGTACTTC
cdr3_aa: CSATQETQYF

clone_size: few
j_call: TRBJ1-1
d_call: TRBD1
v_call: TRBV4-1
cdr3_nt: TGCGCCAGCAGCCAAGACAGACAGGGAGGACCTCGGGCTTTCTTT
cdr3_aa: CASSQDRQGGPRAFF

clone_size: NA
j_call: TRBJ2-1
d_call: NA
v_call: TRBV30
cdr3_nt: TGTGCCTGGGGCGGAGAACAACACAATGAGCAGTTCTTC
cdr3_aa: CAWGGEQHNEQFF